A selection of T cell receptor beta chains follows, all from one sample in a study of blood T cell repertoires in COVID-19. Clones were read by immunoSEQ multiplex PCR, and TCRdb kept only the in-frame ones, dropping some. The sample shows about 270,000 clones, 85% to 90% of them seen only once. The sample consisted of PBMCs or T cells enriched from blood (not recorded which). The receptors come from a woman aged 18-29 years who had recovered from COVID-19. Both conserved end residues are part of each CDR3. D genes are given only for firm matches. Size tells how often a clone was seen (once, few, many) or the class of an expanded clone, and some rows leave it out.

V	size	length	J	D	CDR3	DNA
TRBV7-2	once	14	TRBJ1-3	NA	CASRKEGGGNTIYF	TGTGCCAGCAGAAAAGAGGGTGGCGGAAACACCATATATTTT
TRBV11-2	few	15	TRBJ2-5	TRBD2	CASSLVGLNQETQYF	TGTGCCAGCAGCTTAGTGGGACTAAACCAAGAGACCCAGTACTTC
TRBV27	NA	17	TRBJ2-2	TRBD2	CASSSTKLAGGSGELFF	TGTGCCAGCAGTTCCACAAAACTAGCGGGGGGCTCCGGGGAGCTGTTTTTT
TRBV5-1	NA	14	TRBJ2-1	NA	CASSLVGVVNEQFF	TGCGCCAGCAGCTTGGTAGGGGTGGTAAATGAGCAGTTCTTC
TRBV7-5	NA	18	TRBJ1-4	NA	CARSSGGTNTATNEKLFF	TGTGCCAGAAGCTCCGGGGGGACAAATACTGCAACTAATGAAAAACTGTTTTTT
TRBV5-1	NA	13	TRBJ1-1	TRBD1	CASSSDRGREAFF	TGCGCCAGCAGCTCTGACAGGGGAAGGGAAGCTTTCTTT
TRBV28	NA	14	TRBJ1-1	NA	CASSLWRSGQDAFF	TGTGCCAGCAGTTTATGGCGTAGTGGCCAGGATGCTTTCTTT
TRBV28	once	14	TRBJ1-5	NA	CASSLAGRNQPQHF	TGTGCCAGCAGTTTGGCGGGTAGAAATCAGCCCCAGCATTTT
TRBV5-1	few	13	TRBJ1-3	NA	CASSISPGNTIYF	TGCGCCAGCAGCATATCCCCCGGAAACACCATATATTTT
TRBV19	NA	15	TRBJ2-5	TRBD1	CASSIGYRGEETQYF	TGTGCCAGTAGTATAGGTTACAGGGGGGAAGAGACCCAGTACTTC
TRBV19	NA	14	TRBJ1-6	NA	CASSIRGIDSPLHF	TGTGCCAGTAGTATTCGGGGGATTGATTCACCCCTCCACTTT
TRBV9	NA	12	TRBJ1-2	TRBD1	CASSATGDGYTF	TGTGCCAGCAGCGCTACAGGGGATGGCTACACCTTC
TRBV18	NA	16	TRBJ1-4	TRBD1	CASSLGTGGAGEKLFF	TGTGCCAGCTCCCTAGGAACAGGGGGCGCTGGTGAAAAACTGTTTTTT
TRBV5-1	NA	15	TRBJ2-2	NA	CASSLRQTNTGELFF	TGCGCCAGCAGCTTACGCCAGACGAACACCGGGGAGCTGTTTTTT
TRBV28	NA	13	TRBJ2-5	NA	CASLFQGQETQYF	TGTGCCAGTCTATTTCAGGGACAAGAGACCCAGTACTTC
TRBV7-2	NA	15	TRBJ1-5	NA	CASSLNRGNGQPQHF	TGTGCCAGCAGCTTAAATCGAGGGAATGGGCAGCCCCAGCATTTT
TRBV9	NA	14	TRBJ2-3	NA	CASSVGVAPDTQYF	TGTGCCAGCAGCGTAGGAGTAGCCCCAGATACGCAGTATTTT
TRBV5-4	NA	11	TRBJ2-7	NA	CASSSGDQQYF	TGTGCCAGCAGCTCAGGGGACCAGCAGTACTTC
TRBV28	NA	13	TRBJ1-2	TRBD1	CASRQTGNYGYTF	TGTGCCAGCAGACAGACAGGGAACTATGGCTACACCTTC
TRBV2	NA	11	TRBJ1-2	TRBD1	CAMGTGYGYTF	TGTGCCATGGGGACAGGGTACGGCTACACCTTC
TRBV30	few	12	TRBJ1-2	NA	CAWRPQGSGYTF	TGTGCCTGGAGGCCGCAGGGCTCTGGCTACACCTTC
TRBV7-3	NA	13	TRBJ2-1	NA	CASSLSSGNEQFF	TGTGCCAGCAGCTTATCTTCGGGGAATGAGCAGTTCTTC
TRBV2	NA	11	TRBJ1-2	NA	CASTTAYGYTF	TGTGCCAGCACTACAGCTTATGGCTACACCTTC
TRBV5-1	NA	14	TRBJ2-4	NA	CASSFSRGKNIQYF	TGCGCCAGCAGCTTTTCCAGGGGTAAAAACATTCAGTACTTC
TRBV14	once	15	TRBJ1-2	NA	CASSQQDSPNYGYTF	TGTGCCAGCAGCCAACAGGACAGTCCTAACTATGGCTACACCTTC
TRBV19	NA	15	TRBJ2-7	TRBD2	CASSIASGGYYEQYF	TGTGCCAGTAGTATAGCTAGCGGGGGGTACTACGAGCAGTACTTC
TRBV7-2	NA	17	TRBJ2-7	NA	CASSLALWRGGPYEQYF	TGTGCCAGCAGCTTAGCGTTGTGGCGGGGAGGTCCCTACGAGCAGTACTTC
TRBV3-1/TRBV3-2	many	16	TRBJ1-1	NA	CASSQDRGDTYTEAFF	TGTGCCAGCAGCCAAGATCGGGGGGACACCTACACTGAAGCTTTCTTT
TRBV29-1	NA	13	TRBJ1-5	NA	CSAQTLAGQPQHF	TGCAGCGCTCAGACCCTGGCGGGTCAGCCCCAGCATTTT
TRBV9	NA	14	TRBJ2-4	NA	CASSVELTADIQYF	TGTGCCAGCAGCGTAGAATTGACGGCGGACATTCAGTACTTC
TRBV4-1	NA	14	TRBJ1-6	TRBD1	CASSQDPLDRALAF	TGCGCCAGCAGCCAAGATCCTCTGGACAGGGCCCTCGCGTTT
TRBV5-1	NA	14	TRBJ1-1	NA	CASSLEVRGTEAFF	TGCGCCAGCAGCTTGGAGGTCAGGGGAACTGAAGCTTTCTTT
TRBV5-1	NA	15	TRBJ1-1	NA	CASHPRQALNTEAFF	TGCGCCAGCCATCCCCGGCAGGCTTTGAACACTGAAGCTTTCTTT
TRBV6-5	NA	12	TRBJ1-2	TRBD1	CASSSQGAGYTF	TGTGCCAGCAGCTCTCAGGGGGCTGGCTACACCTTC
TRBV10-1	NA	15	TRBJ2-5	TRBD1	CASSMDRWRPETQYF	TGCGCCAGCAGTATGGACAGGTGGAGACCGGAGACCCAGTACTTC
TRBV19	few	16	TRBJ1-2	TRBD1	CASSATGTGYTGGYTF	TGTGCCAGTAGTGCAACGGGGACAGGGTATACGGGAGGCTACACCTTC
TRBV20-1	NA	13	TRBJ2-7	NA	CSASWAGNYEQYF	TGCAGTGCTAGTTGGGCAGGGAACTACGAGCAGTACTTC
TRBV5-5	NA	17	TRBJ1-6	TRBD1	CASSLADRGRSASPLHF	TGTGCCAGCAGCTTGGCCGACAGGGGAAGGAGTGCTTCACCCCTCCACTTT
TRBV6-4	many	13	TRBJ2-1	TRBD2	CASSETSNNEQFF	TGTGCCAGCAGTGAGACTAGCAACAATGAGCAGTTCTTC
TRBV6-1	NA	16	TRBJ2-3	TRBD2	CASSVPSGGALDTQYF	TGTGCCAGCAGTGTACCTAGCGGGGGGGCTTTAGATACGCAGTATTTT
TRBV9	NA	15	TRBJ1-6	NA	CASSPPGGLDSPLHF	TGTGCCAGCAGCCCACCGGGAGGGTTGGATTCACCCCTCCACTTT
TRBV19	NA	17	TRBJ1-6	NA	CASSIQTRRGMGSPLHF	TGTGCCAGTAGTATACAGACCCGGCGGGGGATGGGGTCACCCCTCCACTTT
TRBV2	NA	16	TRBJ1-2	TRBD1	CASSPQDRDINYGYTF	TGTGCCAGCAGCCCTCAGGACAGGGATATAAACTATGGCTACACCTTC
TRBV5-1	NA	16	TRBJ2-3	NA	CASSGPPGVAPDTQYF	TGCGCCAGCAGCGGCCCCCCGGGGGTCGCCCCAGATACGCAGTATTTT
TRBV28	NA	14	TRBJ1-2	NA	CASSPPAEGYGYTF	TGTGCCAGCAGTCCCCCGGCCGAGGGCTATGGCTACACCTTC
TRBV28	NA	16	TRBJ1-5	TRBD1	CASILWGTGPNQPQHF	TGTGCCAGCATCCTTTGGGGGACAGGCCCCAATCAGCCCCAGCATTTT
TRBV12-3/TRBV12-4	NA	13	TRBJ1-2	NA	CASSSQGYYGYTF	TGTGCCAGCAGTTCTCAGGGTTACTATGGCTACACCTTC
TRBV7-2	NA	13	TRBJ2-1	NA	CASSFFSYNEQFF	TGTGCCAGCAGCTTCTTTTCCTACAATGAGCAGTTCTTC
TRBV12-3/TRBV12-4	NA	12	TRBJ2-7	NA	CASSRGSYEQYF	TGTGCCAGCAGTAGGGGCTCCTACGAGCAGTACTTC
TRBV7-8	NA	17	TRBJ2-3	TRBD2	CASSKRVGAGGEDTQYF	TGTGCCAGCAGCAAGAGGGTGGGAGCGGGGGGCGAAGATACGCAGTATTTT